This TCR beta chain was observed in a study of read filtering for tumor transcriptome and immune sequencing. Whole-study context: Among patients, 17 to 20 were male and about 15 female, aged roughly 47 to 90 (mean approximately 71).

The library was built from around 0.4 ug RNA with molecular barcoded adaptors for alpha/delta and beta/gamma chains. In TCRdb, the reads were re-called with MiXCR into one record per CDR3 protein. The repertoire includes tens of thousands of distinct CDR3 sequences, roughly 19% of them detected once, and about 14% sits in the top ten. The CDR3 has 14 residues. The germline gives CDR1 SGHNT, CDR2 YENEEA. Trimming at V came to 1 base and at J to 10 bases, leaving 7 bases not matched to a gene. Judged by abundance, this clonotype is medium-sized (0.01 to 0.1%). Its target is not known. Study findings and constraints: Roughly 80% of IR-seq clonotypes had a single read, yet these held roughly 3.3% of reads. RNA-seq captured clonotypes less deeply and reliably than IR-seq. Without single-read clonotypes, shared clonotype proportions correlated more between IR-seq and RNA-seq.

The sample consisted of a population of CD138-negative cells sorted from bone marrow. This clonotype was sampled from a donor at least 40 years old with multiple myeloma. This chain links TRBV11-3 with TRBJ2-1, with TRBD2 matching 7 bases. The CDR3 here is CASSLGTTSHEQFF. CDR3 DNA: TGTGCCAGCAGCTTAGGTACGACTAGCCACGAGCAGTTCTTC.